This T cell receptor beta chain was captured in a study of CXCR3-negative and CXCR3-positive naive CD8 T cells. TRB cDNA libraries were made by UMI-labeled 5' RACE. TCRdb re-called the 5' RACE reads and gives one entry per CDR3 protein, without DNA. The sample includes about 56,000 distinct CDR3 sequences. The sample comprised memory CD8+ T cells from blood. The clonotype was recovered from a human donor in good health. Some clones in this sample may be carry-over from other donors' samples.

CDR3 protein: CASSQDLNEQFF. The rearrangement uses TRBV14 and TRBJ2-1. CDR1 is SGHDN, CDR2 FVKESK, per germline. The CDR3 consists of 12 residues.